These 13 T cell receptor beta chains share one sample of origin, sequenced in a study of blood T cell repertoires in COVID-19. The repertoire was sequenced with immunoSEQ multiplex PCR; TCRdb's copy has only in-frame clones and lacks some. This table has some 170,000 clones, roughly 79% appearing once. The sample comprised peripheral blood. All receptors come from a woman between 40 and 55 years old with COVID-19, enrolled during active disease.

J is TRBJ1-2 and V is TRBV6-2 or TRBV6-3; D is undetermined. Germline CDR1 and CDR2: MNHEY and SVGEGT. The CDR3 consists of 14 residues. Trimming stripped 2 bases from V and 2 bases from J, with 9 bases between. CDR3 bases: TGTGCCAGCAGTTACCCCGGTCGGAACTATGGCTACACCTTC. Amino acids: CASSYPGRNYGYTF.

A few counts support this clone. V usage is TRBV18 and J usage is TRBJ1-1, with a weak D call TRBD1 (6 bases). Trimming removed 6 bases from V and 4 bases from J, with 15 bases in between. This CDR3 is 14 amino acids long. Germline CDR1 reads KGHSH; CDR2 reads LQKENI. The CDR3: CASSVDQGSTEAFF. The CDR3 DNA reads TGTGCCAGCTCCGTGGACCAGGGGTCCACTGAAGCTTTCTTT.

J is TRBJ2-6 and V is TRBV25-1, with 7 nucleotides matching TRBD1. The germline V gene has CDR1 MGHDK and CDR2 SYGVNS. CDR3 size: 16 residues. Trimming at V came to 10 bases and at J to 4 bases, leaving 13 bases not matched to a gene. This chain's CDR3 is CATLPSTGAGANVLTF. The CDR3, as DNA: TGTGCCACCCTTCCCTCCACAGGGGCCGGGGCCAACGTCCTGACTTTC. The whole variable domain, remainder taken from reference TRBV25-1 and TRBJ2-6, is EADIYQTPRYLVIGTGKKITLECSQTMGHDKMYWYQQDPGMELHLIHYSYGVNSTEKGDLSSESTVSRIRTEHFPLTLESARPSHTSQYLCATLPSTGAGANVLTFGAGSRLTVL.

The chain has TRBV14 and TRBJ1-1, with D perhaps TRBD1 (5 bases). V was shortened by 0 bases and J by 1 base, with 9 bases between the two germline ends. This CDR3 is built from 15 residues. Per the germline V gene, CDR1 is SGHDN and CDR2 is FVKESK. CDR3 residues: CASSQDVQGNTEAFF. CDR3 sequence (DNA): TGTGCCAGCAGCCAAGACGTCCAGGGGAACACTGAAGCTTTCTTT.

The J gene is TRBJ1-1, the V gene TRBV2, with a tentative D call TRBD1 (5 bases). Trimming took 8 bases from V and 8 from J, leaving 15 bases between them. The CDR3 totals 12 residues. Germline loops: CDR1 SNHLY, CDR2 FYNNEI. CDR3 nucleotide sequence: TGTGCCAGCGGCGACGGGGGTGCGGAAGCTTTCTTT. Its protein product is CASGDGGAEAFF. The variable domain in full, with the rest retrieved from reference TRBV2 and TRBJ1-1, is EPEVTQTPSHQVTQMGQEVILRCVPISNHLYFYWYRQILGQKVEFLVSFYNNEISEKSEIFDDQFSVERPDGSNFTLKIRSTKLEDSAMYFCASGDGGAEAFFGQGTRLTVV.

The V call is TRBV19, the J call TRBJ1-6; a possible D gene is TRBD1 (6 bases). The V end lost 5 bases, the J end lost 7 bases, and 12 bases lay between the germline ends. Germline V gene data show CDR1 as LNHDA and CDR2 as SQIVND (reference sequence). CDR3 length: 14 residues. CDR3 nucleotides: TGTGCCAGTAGTCTCCAGGGGTTCAATTCACCCCTCCACTTT. Translation gives CASSLQGFNSPLHF.

The rearrangement joins TRBV9 to TRBJ1-1, with D uncertain. V was pared by 0 bases and J by 4 bases, with 7 bases between. CDR1 is SGDLS and CDR2 is YYNGEE in the germline V gene. The CDR3 contains 13 residues. This CDR3 is CASSVAEGTEAFF. The CDR3 coding sequence is TGTGCCAGCAGCGTAGCTGAGGGCACTGAAGCTTTCTTT.

This chain connects TRBV6-5 to TRBJ1-1; D is ambiguous. The ends were cut back, 6 bases at V and 4 bases at J, with 12 bases in the middle. The germline gives CDR1 MNHEY, CDR2 SVGAGI. The CDR3 length is 13 residues. In nucleotides, the CDR3 is TGTGCCAGCAGAAGAGGGCGGGTCACTGAAGCTTTCTTT. Translating it yields CASRRGRVTEAFF.

The V call is TRBV10-3, the J call TRBJ1-2, with 10 bases aligning to TRBD1. Germline assignment: CDR1 ENHRY and CDR2 SYGVKD. J lost 6 bases, V lost 6 bases, and 4 bases had no gene match. The CDR3 spans 13 residues. The CDR3 loop reads CAIRGTGEDGYTF. CDR3 sequence (DNA): TGTGCCATCAGGGGGACAGGGGAAGATGGCTACACCTTC.

The chain links TRBV12-3 or TRBV12-4 to TRBJ2-7, with D possibly TRBD1 on 5 matching bases. Between the trimmed V and J ends, which lost 6 bases and 3 bases, there was a span of 12 bases. The CDR3 loop spans 13 amino acids. The CDR3 DNA sequence: TGTGCCAGCAGGAGACAGCTAGGCTACGAGCAGTACTTC. This sequence encodes CASRRQLGYEQYF.

The chain has TRBV6-5 and TRBJ2-3; 9 nucleotides match TRBD2. The length of the CDR3 is 15 residues. V lost 6 bases and J lost 0; bases outside the gene matches: 4. Germline V gene sequence: CDR1 MNHEY, CDR2 SVGAGI. CDR3 amino acids: CASRGTSRSTDTQYF. DNA for the CDR3: TGTGCCAGCAGAGGGACTAGCAGAAGCACAGATACGCAGTATTTT.

As to this clone: At one of its ends the junction is not consistent with the germline gene, which may arise from a read error. The rearrangement joins TRBV29-1 to TRBJ1-2, with D maybe TRBD1 (5 bases). This CDR3 contains 14 residues. From germline, CDR1 is SQVTM and CDR2 ANQGSEA. The CDR3 spells CSVEEPGRARGYTF. The CDR3 DNA is TGCAGCGTAGAAGAGCCGGGCAGGGCCCGCGGCTACACCTTC.

Turning to this clone: At one of its ends the junction is not consistent with the germline gene, which may arise from a read error. The V gene is TRBV7-7, the J gene TRBJ1-4; D may be TRBD1 (5 bases). The CDR3 is made up of 15 amino acids. Germline V gene sequence: CDR1 SSHAT, CDR2 FNYEAQ (reference sequence). CDR3 nucleotides: TGTGCTAGCAGCGTTAGTGACAGTCGCTCTGAAAAACTGTTTTTT. Its translation: CASSVSDSRSEKLFF. Combining the CDR3 with reference TRBV7-7 and TRBJ1-4 gives the whole variable domain GAGVSQSPRYKVTKRGQDVTLRCDPISSHATLYWYQQALGQGPEFLTYFNYEAQPDKSGLPSDRFSAERPEGSISTLTIQRTEQRDSAMYRCASSVSDSRSEKLFFGSGTQLSVL.